This paragraph reports one T cell receptor (beta chain). The CDR3 totals 16 residues. CDR1 is MNHNY and CDR2 is SVGAGI in the germline V gene (reference sequence). V lost 6 bases to trimming and J lost 4 bases; unmatched junction nucleotides: 14. These data come from a study of T cell changes during pregnancy in multiple sclerosis. Only in-frame clones appear in the TCRdb table, and some are missing; sequencing was by immunoSEQ multiplex PCR. This sample has about 70,000 clones, with around nine tenths found just once. Sequencing was performed on peripheral blood, taken in the third trimester of pregnancy. This TCR came from a female donor in good health, enrolled as a control in a pregnancy study. The rearrangement links TRBV6-6 to TRBJ2-5, with 7 positions matching TRBD1. CDR3 sequence reads: CASSRQGRGAGETQYF. CDR3 nucleotide sequence: TGTGCCAGCAGCAGACAGGGACGAGGGGCGGGAGAGACCCAGTACTTC.